This T cell receptor (beta chain) comes out of a study of OX40 agonist ivuxolimab in advanced cancers. In the study overall: Cohort: roughly 80% men, mean age 60, aged about 20 to 90. Three patients, one with hepatocellular carcinoma and two with cutaneous melanoma, achieved partial responses. Study-level results: In the 0.1-3.0 mg/kg groups, partial responders showed among the lowest expansion.

Profiled with immunoSEQ multiplex PCR; TCRdb holds only in-frame clones, not every one. The table shows about 15,000 clones, with 85% to 90% occurring only once. Worth noting for this clone: Its specificity is unknown.

Between the trimmed V and J ends, which lost 1 base and 8 bases, there was a span of 7 bases. CDR1 SGDLS and CDR2 YYNGEE come from the germline V gene. The CDR3 covers 12 residues. The V call is TRBV9, the J call TRBJ2-1; TRBD1 might be the D (6 bases). Material: CD4+ or CD8+ T cells sorted from blood, obtained in a trial of the OX40 agonist ivuxolimab. This receptor was obtained from an adult with an advanced solid tumor such as melanoma, head and neck, liver or kidney cancer. CDR3: CASSVTGHEQFF. CDR3 DNA sequence: TGTGCCAGCAGCGTAACAGGGCATGAGCAGTTCTTC.